This is a list of T cell receptor beta chains from one sample in a study of shared clonotypes between healthy human individuals. Data came from immunoSEQ multiplex PCR; TCRdb stores just in-frame clones and leaves some out. The sample consists of about 330,000 clones, around nine tenths of them appearing once. The sample was memory CD8+ T cells sorted from blood. All receptors come from a man aged 18 to 30 in good health. Each CDR3 is given with its conserved first and last residue. Each record gives: J gene, clone size, V gene, D gene, CDR3 protein, CDR3 DNA. A D gene is named only where the DNA matches it firmly. A row's size may be missing; if present it is once, few, many or a size class.

j_gene: TRBJ1-3; abundance: .; v_gene: TRBV6-1; d_gene: TRBD1; CDR3aa: CASSSGTEGNTIYF; CDR3nt: TGTGCCAGCAGTTCCGGGACAGAGGGAAACACCATATATTTT
j_gene: TRBJ2-5; abundance: .; v_gene: TRBV4-3; d_gene: TRBD2; CDR3aa: CASSQDRGGQVTQYF; CDR3nt: TGCGCCAGCAGCCAAGATCGGGGGGGGCAGGTGACCCAGTACTTC
j_gene: TRBJ1-1; abundance: .; v_gene: TRBV6-1; d_gene: .; CDR3aa: CASSEVRGLNTEAFF; CDR3nt: TGTGCCAGCAGTGAAGTCCGGGGTTTGAACACTGAAGCTTTCTTT
j_gene: TRBJ1-3; abundance: .; v_gene: TRBV2; d_gene: TRBD1; CDR3aa: CASRTGSPGGSSGNTIYF; CDR3nt: TGTGCCAGCAGGACGGGAAGCCCAGGGGGCAGCTCTGGAAACACCATATATTTT
j_gene: TRBJ1-4; abundance: .; v_gene: TRBV4-3; d_gene: .; CDR3aa: CASSQGVLISNEKLFF; CDR3nt: TGCGCCAGCAGCCAAGGAGTACTGATTTCTAATGAAAAACTGTTTTTT
j_gene: TRBJ2-7; abundance: .; v_gene: TRBV4-1; d_gene: TRBD2; CDR3aa: CASSQAAGVYEQYF; CDR3nt: TGCGCCAGCAGCCAAGCTGCGGGAGTGTACGAGCAGTACTTC
j_gene: TRBJ2-7; abundance: .; v_gene: TRBV27; d_gene: .; CDR3aa: CASSFLGYEQYF; CDR3nt: TGTGCCAGCAGTTTTCTGGGGTACGAGCAGTACTTC
j_gene: TRBJ2-7; abundance: .; v_gene: TRBV28; d_gene: TRBD1; CDR3aa: CASSPSPQGEPYEQYF; CDR3nt: TGTGCCAGCAGTCCATCGCCACAGGGGGAACCCTACGAGCAGTACTTC
j_gene: TRBJ2-1; abundance: .; v_gene: TRBV6-5; d_gene: TRBD2; CDR3aa: CASSPLAGDYNEQFF; CDR3nt: TGTGCCAGCAGTCCCCTAGCGGGGGACTACAATGAGCAGTTCTTC
j_gene: TRBJ1-5; abundance: .; v_gene: TRBV7-2; d_gene: .; CDR3aa: CASSLITSTYSNQPQHF; CDR3nt: TGTGCCAGCAGCTTAATAACCTCCACGTATAGCAATCAGCCCCAGCATTTT
j_gene: TRBJ2-1; abundance: .; v_gene: TRBV7-8; d_gene: TRBD1; CDR3aa: CASSQTGDGEQFF; CDR3nt: TGTGCCAGCAGCCAGACAGGGGACGGTGAGCAGTTCTTC
j_gene: TRBJ2-7; abundance: few; v_gene: TRBV7-9; d_gene: .; CDR3aa: CASSFGQYEQYF; CDR3nt: TGTGCCAGCAGCTTCGGACAGTACGAGCAGTACTTC
j_gene: TRBJ2-7; abundance: .; v_gene: TRBV14; d_gene: .; CDR3aa: CASSPGTGPYYEQYF; CDR3nt: TGTGCCAGCAGCCCGGGTACGGGGCCTTACTACGAGCAGTACTTC
j_gene: TRBJ2-2; abundance: .; v_gene: TRBV5-1; d_gene: .; CDR3aa: CASSEGLAQLTGELFF; CDR3nt: TGCGCCAGCAGCGAAGGACTGGCCCAGTTAACCGGGGAGCTGTTTTTT
j_gene: TRBJ1-1; abundance: .; v_gene: TRBV4-1; d_gene: .; CDR3aa: CASSQGVMEIPGIAFF; CDR3nt: TGCGCCAGCAGCCAAGGGGTCATGGAAATACCAGGGATAGCTTTCTTT
j_gene: TRBJ2-7; abundance: once; v_gene: TRBV7-6; d_gene: TRBD1; CDR3aa: CASSPGTGSSYEQYF; CDR3nt: TGTGCTAGCAGCCCCGGGACAGGAAGCTCCTACGAGCAGTACTTC
j_gene: TRBJ2-2; abundance: .; v_gene: TRBV11-2; d_gene: .; CDR3aa: CASSIHFGGANTGELFF; CDR3nt: TGTGCCAGCAGCATACACTTCGGGGGCGCGAACACCGGGGAGCTGTTTTTT
j_gene: TRBJ2-5; abundance: .; v_gene: TRBV27; d_gene: .; CDR3aa: CASSPTAVQETQYF; CDR3nt: TGTGCCAGCAGCCCGACAGCTGTCCAAGAGACCCAGTACTTC
j_gene: TRBJ1-3; abundance: few; v_gene: TRBV7-9; d_gene: .; CDR3aa: CASSLEGFRLSGNTIYF; CDR3nt: TGTGCCAGCAGCTTAGAAGGTTTCAGACTCTCTGGAAACACCATATATTTT
j_gene: TRBJ2-7; abundance: .; v_gene: TRBV5-5; d_gene: .; CDR3aa: CASSLARGAYEQYF; CDR3nt: TGTGCCAGCAGCTTGGCAAGAGGAGCCTACGAGCAGTACTTC
j_gene: TRBJ1-2; abundance: many; v_gene: TRBV30; d_gene: .; CDR3aa: CAWSASWSRGYTF; CDR3nt: TGTGCCTGGAGTGCTTCTTGGAGCCGCGGCTACACCTTC
j_gene: TRBJ1-1; abundance: .; v_gene: TRBV11-1; d_gene: .; CDR3aa: CASSFLLGNTEAFF; CDR3nt: TGTGCCAGCAGCTTTTTACTGGGGAACACTGAAGCTTTCTTT
j_gene: TRBJ2-7; abundance: .; v_gene: TRBV27; d_gene: .; CDR3aa: CASSLSMAATSYEQYF; CDR3nt: TGTGCCAGCAGTTTATCGATGGCAGCTACCTCCTACGAGCAGTACTTC
j_gene: TRBJ1-1; abundance: .; v_gene: TRBV7-9; d_gene: .; CDR3aa: CASSWLIGSEAFF; CDR3nt: TGTGCCAGCAGCTGGCTTATTGGGTCTGAAGCTTTCTTT
j_gene: TRBJ1-6; abundance: .; v_gene: TRBV27; d_gene: .; CDR3aa: CASSPFPLGSSSPLHF; CDR3nt: TGTGCCAGCAGCCCCTTCCCTCTGGGTAGTAGTTCACCCCTCCACTTT
j_gene: TRBJ2-3; abundance: .; v_gene: TRBV4-1; d_gene: TRBD2; CDR3aa: CASGLAGASVDTQYF; CDR3nt: TGCGCCAGCGGACTAGCGGGGGCGTCGGTAGATACGCAGTATTTT
j_gene: TRBJ2-7; abundance: .; v_gene: TRBV6-5; d_gene: .; CDR3aa: CASGPGGESYEQYF; CDR3nt: TGTGCCAGTGGGCCCGGTGGGGAATCCTACGAGCAGTACTTC
j_gene: TRBJ2-5; abundance: .; v_gene: TRBV10-3; d_gene: .; CDR3aa: CAISRSGVPQETQYF; CDR3nt: TGTGCCATCAGTCGCTCCGGAGTCCCCCAAGAGACCCAGTACTTC
j_gene: TRBJ1-4; abundance: .; v_gene: TRBV7-9; d_gene: TRBD1; CDR3aa: CASTAGGFEKLFF; CDR3nt: TGTGCCAGCACCGCAGGGGGTTTTGAAAAACTGTTTTTT
j_gene: TRBJ1-5; abundance: .; v_gene: TRBV6-5; d_gene: .; CDR3aa: CASSYSKQVNQPQHF; CDR3nt: TGTGCCAGCAGTTACTCGAAACAGGTCAATCAGCCCCAGCATTTT
j_gene: TRBJ2-7; abundance: .; v_gene: TRBV2; d_gene: TRBD1; CDR3aa: CASRAGQGASEQYF; CDR3nt: TGTGCCAGCAGGGCAGGACAGGGGGCGAGCGAGCAGTACTTC